These 27 T cell receptor beta chains originate from one sample sequenced in a study of cytomegalovirus exposure and HLA in healthy donors (dated by TCRdb to about 2017). Libraries were prepared through the immunoSEQ multiplex PCR assay. This immuneACCESS table, as held by TCRdb, lists in-frame sequences with V and J called but not all clones. Of the missing ones, under half trace to an unresolved V gene in checked studies; the others have no known cause. In all, the sample holds around 250,000 clones, and 90% of those were seen once. Less than 0.4% of the sample comes from the top ten. The sample taken for sequencing was PBMCs. Every receptor here comes from a woman younger than 35 in good health and CMV-seronegative.

The V and J genes are TRBV9 and TRBJ2-7, with no clear D. Trimming stripped 0 bases from V and 0 bases from J, with 7 bases between. CDR3 length equals 14 residues. The germline V gene has CDR1 SGDLS and CDR2 YYNGEE. The CDR3 coding sequence is TGTGCCAGCAGCGTAGCCCCGAGCTCCTACGAGCAGTACTTC. Protein product: CASSVAPSSYEQYF.

The V call is TRBV2, the J call TRBJ1-3; D is unclear. Trimming left V 4 bases short and J 1 base short, with 5 bases between. The CDR3 extends over 13 amino acids. Germline assignment: CDR1 SNHLY and CDR2 FYNNEI. The DNA of the CDR3 is TGTGCCAGCAGTGGCGTGTCTGGAAACACCATATATTTT. Translation gives CASSGVSGNTIYF. Using reference TRBV2 and TRBJ1-3 for the parts outside the CDR3, the full variable domain is EPEVTQTPSHQVTQMGQEVILRCVPISNHLYFYWYRQILGQKVEFLVSFYNNEISEKSEIFDDQFSVERPDGSNFTLKIRSTKLEDSAMYFCASSGVSGNTIYFGEGSWLTVV.

The chain couples TRBV5-1 to TRBJ1-3, with D possibly matching TRBD1 (5 bases). The CDR3 sequence is 16 residues long. V dropped 0 bases and J dropped 0 bases, with 10 bases sitting between them. Germline loops: CDR1 SGHRS, CDR2 YFSETQ. CDR3: CASSLDDSFSGNTIYF. The CDR3 coding sequence is TGCGCCAGCAGCTTGGACGACAGCTTCTCTGGAAACACCATATATTTT.

The chain couples TRBV27 to TRBJ2-1, with 9 bases fitting TRBD1. This CDR3 contains 15 residues. CDR1 is MNHEY and CDR2 is SMNVEV in the germline V gene (reference sequence). With V trimmed by 2 bases and J by 7 bases, 6 bases remained unmatched. The CDR3 coding sequence is TGTGCCAGCAGTTTAATGGACAGGGGAGGGAATGAGCAGTTCTTC. Protein product: CASSLMDRGGNEQFF.

The chain couples TRBV2 to TRBJ1-4; 9 nucleotides align to TRBD1. V was pared by 6 bases and J by 6 bases, with 5 bases of the junction left unmatched. Germline CDR1 and CDR2: SNHLY and FYNNEI. CDR3 length: 14 amino acids. The CDR3 DNA reads as TGTGCCAGCAGGGGGACAGGGACTCATGAAAAACTGTTTTTT. Translated, it gives CASRGTGTHEKLFF.

The chain employs TRBV4-3 and TRBJ2-2; TRBD1 matches 11 bases. From germline, CDR1 is LGHNA and CDR2 YSLEER. The CDR3 runs to 18 residues. Trimming removed 3 bases from V and 0 bases from J; junction bases left unmatched: 6. The CDR3 DNA follows: TGCGCCAGCAGCCACGGGACAGGGGGTAGGGCGAACACCGGGGAGCTGTTTTTT. Residues: CASSHGTGGRANTGELFF.

The rearrangement links TRBV7-9 to TRBJ1-1, with D tentatively TRBD1 (5 bases). The CDR3 loop spans 15 amino acids. The germline V gene has CDR1 SEHNR and CDR2 FQNEAQ (reference sequence). V lost 2 bases and J 3 bases, leaving 13 bases between the germline ends. The CDR3, as DNA: TGTGCCAGCAGCTTAAGCCAGGGAAGAGACACTGAAGCTTTCTTT. Its protein is CASSLSQGRDTEAFF.

The chain is built from TRBV5-1 and TRBJ2-5; D is possibly TRBD1 (6 bases). Trimming took off 0 bases at V and 5 bases at J, with 17 bases between the two ends. The CDR3 runs to 16 residues. Germline CDR1 is SGHRS and CDR2 is YFSETQ. The CDR3 loop is CASSLAGFGGPETQYF. CDR3 sequence (DNA): TGCGCCAGCAGCTTGGCCGGTTTTGGGGGCCCGGAGACCCAGTACTTC.

The chain links TRBV4-1 to TRBJ1-4; TRBD1 might be the D (5 bases). Germline V gene sequence: CDR1 MGHRA, CDR2 YSYEKL. Trimming removed 4 bases at V and 5 bases at J, with 20 bases between. The CDR3 totals 17 residues. CDR3 protein: CASSLDPPGTSNEKLFF. Written as DNA, the CDR3 is TGCGCCAGCAGCCTAGACCCCCCCGGGACTTCGAATGAAAAACTGTTTTTT.

Points on this clone: The identical CDR3 is also encoded by other nucleotide sequences in the sample. V and J are TRBV18 and TRBJ2-5; D might be TRBD2 (5 bases). The CDR3 is 13 amino acids. Per the germline V gene, CDR1 is KGHSH and CDR2 is LQKENI. Trimming shortened V by 0 bases and J by 5 bases, and 7 bases separated the two germline ends. CDR3 amino acids: CASSPPSGETQYF. Here the CDR3 DNA reads TGTGCCAGCTCACCACCATCGGGGGAGACCCAGTACTTC. Full variable domain (rest looked up from reference TRBV18 and TRBJ2-5): NAGVMQNPRHLVRRRGQEARLRCSPMKGHSHVYWYRQLPEEGLKFMVYLQKENIIDESGMPKERFSAEFPKEGPSILRIQQVVRGDSAAYFCASSPPSGETQYFGPGTRLLVL.

The genes are TRBV5-1 and TRBJ2-3; 8 bases are a match to TRBD2. Germline V gene data show CDR1 as SGHRS and CDR2 as YFSETQ. Trimming cost V 4 bases and J 0 bases; bases outside gene matches: 1. The CDR3 runs 14 residues. CDR3 residues: CASSGGRSTDTQYF. In DNA form, the CDR3 reads TGCGCCAGCAGCGGCGGGAGGAGCACAGATACGCAGTATTTT.

The gene calls are TRBV28 and TRBJ2-7, with a tentative D call TRBD1 (5 bases). The length of the CDR3 is 11 residues. V lost 6 bases and J lost 4, with 7 bases in between. Germline-derived CDR1 and CDR2 are MDHEN and SYDVKM. The CDR3 is CASRGRYEQYF. CDR3 in DNA: TGTGCCAGCAGGGGGCGGTACGAGCAGTACTTC.

The rearrangement joins TRBV4-3 to TRBJ1-2; 7 nucleotides agree with TRBD1. The germline V gene has CDR1 LGHNA and CDR2 YSLEER. The length of the CDR3 is 14 residues. Trimming cost V 2 bases and J 7 bases; bases outside gene matches: 7. CDR3 DNA sequence: TGCGCCAGCAGCCAAAACAGGGGATTCTCTGGCTACACCTTC. Encoded protein: CASSQNRGFSGYTF.

CDR3 sequence (DNA): TGCGCCAGCAGCTTGGCGGTCTTCCTAGCGGGGGACAATGAGCAGTTCTTC. Encoded protein: CASSLAVFLAGDNEQFF. V usage is TRBV5-1 and J usage is TRBJ2-1; 10 bases are shared with TRBD2. This CDR3 comprises 17 residues. V lost 0 bases and J lost 5; bases outside the gene matches: 8. Germline assignment: CDR1 SGHRS and CDR2 YFSETQ.

This rearrangement joins TRBV2 to TRBJ2-2, with 13 bases fitting TRBD2. V lost 7 bases, J lost 2 bases, and 7 bases stayed unmatched. The length of the CDR3 is 17 residues. Germline V lookup: CDR1 SNHLY, CDR2 FYNNEI. The CDR3 nucleotides read TGTGCCAGCATCACTAGCGGGGGGGCGGGAAACACCGGGGAGCTGTTTTTT. It yields the protein CASITSGGAGNTGELFF.

The table lists this clone with a count of one. This sequence joins TRBV5-8 and TRBJ1-2; D possibly corresponds to TRBD1 (5 bases). From germline, CDR1 is SGHTS and CDR2 YDEGEE. Trimming took off 4 bases at V and 4 bases at J, with 11 bases between the two ends. The CDR3 has 13 residues. CDR3 in amino acids: CASSPGWVYGYTF. CDR3 sequence (DNA): TGTGCCAGCAGCCCAGGGTGGGTCTATGGCTACACCTTC.

J is TRBJ2-1 and V is TRBV9; TRBD1 agrees at 9 bases. The CDR3 has 15 amino acids. The junction had 7 bases not matched to a gene; V was cut back by 0 bases and J by 9 bases. Germline-derived CDR1 and CDR2 are SGDLS and YYNGEE. The CDR3 coding sequence is TGTGCCAGCAGCGTAGAACAGGGGGCGCGAGGTGAGCAGTTCTTC. It specifies CASSVEQGARGEQFF.

The J gene is TRBJ1-2, the V gene TRBV6-8; TRBD1 agrees at 7 bases. The trim removed 2 bases at V and 4 bases at J, leaving 13 bases unmatched. Germline V CDR1 and CDR2: MNHGY, SAAAGT. The CDR3 length is 17 residues. The CDR3 loop reads CASSYPWGQQYPYGYTF. The CDR3 DNA follows: TGTGCCAGCAGTTACCCCTGGGGACAGCAGTACCCCTATGGCTACACCTTC.

The rearrangement joins TRBV2 to TRBJ2-5; 7 bases line up with TRBD2. Trimming at V came to 7 bases and at J to 4 bases, leaving 3 bases not matched to a gene. Per germline, CDR1 SNHLY and CDR2 FYNNEI. The CDR3 sequence is 12 residues long. The CDR3 DNA is TGTGCCAGCAATGGCGGGGGAGAGACCCAGTACTTC. Amino acids: CASNGGGETQYF.

This chain joins TRBV9 and TRBJ2-3; D remains ambiguous. The CDR3 extends over 14 amino acids. Germline CDR1 SGDLS, CDR2 YYNGEE. The ends were cut back, 0 bases at V and 2 bases at J, with 7 bases in the middle. The CDR3: CASSVDRHTDTQYF. The CDR3 DNA reads TGTGCCAGCAGCGTAGACAGACACACAGATACGCAGTATTTT.

The V call is TRBV6-9, the J call TRBJ2-1, with a possible D match to TRBD1 (6 bases). CDR1 is MNHGY and CDR2 is SVAAGI in the germline V gene. The CDR3 extends over 12 amino acids. V was clipped by 4 bases and J by 6 bases, with 7 bases between them. CDR3 sequence: CASSSRGNEQFF. The CDR3 DNA reads as TGTGCCAGCAGTTCCAGGGGCAATGAGCAGTTCTTC.

As DNA, the CDR3 is TGTGCCAGCAGCTTAGTTCGGCTAGTTACCCACTACAATGAGCAGTTCTTC. It codes for CASSLVRLVTHYNEQFF. The chain joins TRBV7-8 to TRBJ2-1; D is undetermined. CDR1 is SGHVS, CDR2 FQNEAQ, per germline. V shed 1 base and J shed 3 bases, with 16 bases lying between them. The CDR3 consists of 17 residues.

The J gene is TRBJ2-1, the V gene TRBV28; 7 bases are shared with TRBD2. CDR1 is MDHEN, CDR2 SYDVKM, per germline. The J segment lost 3 bases and the V segment lost 2 bases, leaving 1 base of the junction unmatched. The CDR3 length is 14 residues. The CDR3 DNA reads as TGTGCCAGCAGTTTACTAGCGGTCTACAATGAGCAGTTCTTC. Its translation: CASSLLAVYNEQFF.

The chain joins TRBV14 to TRBJ1-3; TRBD1 is a possible D gene (5 bases). From germline, CDR1 is SGHDN and CDR2 FVKESK. The length of the CDR3 is 15 residues. Trimming took 4 bases from V and 2 from J, leaving 12 bases between them. The CDR3 loop reads CASSPAGSPGNTIYF. CDR3 DNA: TGTGCCAGCAGCCCCGCAGGGTCCCCTGGAAACACCATATATTTT.

This chain uses TRBV28 with TRBJ2-1; 8 nucleotides agree with TRBD1. This CDR3 is 13 amino acids long. The trim removed 2 bases at V and 7 bases at J, leaving 1 base unmatched. Germline V gives CDR1 MDHEN, CDR2 SYDVKM. The CDR3 DNA reads TGTGCCAGCAGTTTACAGGGGGCTAATGAGCAGTTCTTC. Its translation is CASSLQGANEQFF.

The CDR3 nucleotides are TGTGCCAGCAGCGTAGGGAGAATTGAGAACACCATATATTTT. Residues: CASSVGRIENTIYF. The chain recombines TRBV9 with TRBJ1-3; the D is unclear. This CDR3 is 14 amino acids long. V was cut by 0 bases and J by 7 bases, with 11 bases left in between. CDR1 is SGDLS and CDR2 is YYNGEE in the germline V gene.

The genes are TRBV4-1 and TRBJ1-3; D gene uncertain. V was pared by 4 bases and J by 3 bases, with 16 bases between. Looked up from germline, CDR1 is MGHRA and CDR2 is YSYEKL. This CDR3 comprises 16 residues. This chain's CDR3 is CASSPYSSGIGNTIYF. The CDR3 nucleotides read TGCGCCAGCAGCCCCTATAGTTCCGGTATTGGAAACACCATATATTTT.